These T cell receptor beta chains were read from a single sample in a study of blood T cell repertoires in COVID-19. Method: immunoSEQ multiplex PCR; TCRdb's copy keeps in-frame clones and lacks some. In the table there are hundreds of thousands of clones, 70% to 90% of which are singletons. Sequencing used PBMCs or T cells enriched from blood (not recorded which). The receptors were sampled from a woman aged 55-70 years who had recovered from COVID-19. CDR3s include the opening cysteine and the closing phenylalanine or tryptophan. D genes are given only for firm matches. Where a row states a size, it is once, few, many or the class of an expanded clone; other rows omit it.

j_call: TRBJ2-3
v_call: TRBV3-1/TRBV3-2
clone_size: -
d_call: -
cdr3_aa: CASSQDLLGGDTQYF
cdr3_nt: TGTGCCAGCAGCCAAGATCTTCTAGGAGGAGATACGCAGTATTTT

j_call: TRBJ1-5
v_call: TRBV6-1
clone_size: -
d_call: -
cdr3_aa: CASSEGLGLNQPQHF
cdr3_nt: TGTGCCAGCAGTGAAGGGTTGGGGCTTAATCAGCCCCAGCATTTT

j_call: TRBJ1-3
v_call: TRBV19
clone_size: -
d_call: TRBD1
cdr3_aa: CASSSGTGGGNTIYF
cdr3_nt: TGTGCCAGTAGTTCCGGGACAGGAGGAGGAAACACCATATATTTT

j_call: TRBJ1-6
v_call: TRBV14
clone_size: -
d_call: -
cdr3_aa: CASSQGRDLSPLHF
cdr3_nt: TGTGCCAGCAGCCAAGGGCGGGATTTATCACCCCTCCACTTT

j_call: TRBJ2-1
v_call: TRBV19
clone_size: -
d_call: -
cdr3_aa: CASSLAGRNEQFF
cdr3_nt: TGTGCCAGTAGTCTGGCGGGGCGTAATGAGCAGTTCTTC

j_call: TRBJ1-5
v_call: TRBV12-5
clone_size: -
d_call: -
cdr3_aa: CASGGQQPQHF
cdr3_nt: TGTGCTAGTGGTGGGCAGCAGCCCCAGCATTTT

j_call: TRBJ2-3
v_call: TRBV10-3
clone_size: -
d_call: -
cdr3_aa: CAISETSDTQYF
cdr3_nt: TGTGCCATCAGTGAGACTTCGGATACGCAGTATTTT

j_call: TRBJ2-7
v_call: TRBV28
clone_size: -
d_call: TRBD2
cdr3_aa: CASRGGERDEQYF
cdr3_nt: TGTGCCAGCAGGGGGGGGGAGAGGGACGAGCAGTACTTC

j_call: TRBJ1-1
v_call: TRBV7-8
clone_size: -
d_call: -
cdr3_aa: CASSLGGGGEAFF
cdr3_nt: TGTGCCAGCAGCTTAGGTGGCGGCGGTGAAGCTTTCTTT

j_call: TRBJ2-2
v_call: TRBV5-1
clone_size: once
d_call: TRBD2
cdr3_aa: CASLPLAGIPGELFF
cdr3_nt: TGCGCCAGCCTCCCACTAGCGGGGATCCCCGGGGAGCTGTTTTTT

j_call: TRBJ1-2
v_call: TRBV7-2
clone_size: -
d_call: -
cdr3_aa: CASSLGRLYGYTF
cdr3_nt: TGTGCCAGCAGCTTAGGGCGGTTGTATGGCTACACCTTC

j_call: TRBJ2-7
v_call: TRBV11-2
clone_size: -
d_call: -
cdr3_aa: CARGSIDEQYF
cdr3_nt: TGTGCCCGAGGCAGTATAGACGAGCAGTACTTC

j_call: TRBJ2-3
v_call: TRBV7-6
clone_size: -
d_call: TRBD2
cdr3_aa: CASSPAGAGGLTDTQYF
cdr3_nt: TGTGCCAGCAGCCCCGCGGGGGCGGGGGGACTCACAGATACGCAGTATTTT

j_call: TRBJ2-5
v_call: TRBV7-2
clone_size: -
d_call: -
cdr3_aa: CASNRARAETQYF
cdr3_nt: TGTGCCAGCAACCGTGCCCGAGCGGAGACCCAGTACTTC

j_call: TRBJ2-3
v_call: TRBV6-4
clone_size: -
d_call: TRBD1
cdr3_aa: CASSPDRVTDTQYF
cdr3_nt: TGTGCCAGCAGTCCGGACAGGGTCACAGATACGCAGTATTTT

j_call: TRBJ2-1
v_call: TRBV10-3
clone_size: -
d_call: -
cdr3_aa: CAISEGIADNEQFF
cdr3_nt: TGTGCCATCAGTGAGGGAATAGCGGACAATGAGCAGTTCTTC

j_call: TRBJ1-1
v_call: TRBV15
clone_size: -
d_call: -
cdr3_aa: CATRGGRLLDAEAFF
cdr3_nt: TGTGCCACCAGAGGAGGGAGACTCCTGGACGCTGAAGCTTTCTTT

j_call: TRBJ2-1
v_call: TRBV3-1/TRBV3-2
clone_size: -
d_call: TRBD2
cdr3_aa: CASSQELAGHSYNEQFF
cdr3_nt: TGTGCCAGCAGCCAAGAACTAGCGGGGCACTCCTACAATGAGCAGTTCTTC

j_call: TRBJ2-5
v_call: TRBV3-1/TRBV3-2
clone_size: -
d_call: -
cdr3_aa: CASSQLGGARETQYF
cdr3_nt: TGTGCCAGCAGCCAACTTGGGGGGGCAAGAGAGACCCAGTACTTC

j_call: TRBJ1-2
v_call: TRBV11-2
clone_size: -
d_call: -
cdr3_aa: CASSLDWADRSAYTF
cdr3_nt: TGTGCCAGCAGCTTAGATTGGGCAGATCGCTCGGCCTACACCTTC

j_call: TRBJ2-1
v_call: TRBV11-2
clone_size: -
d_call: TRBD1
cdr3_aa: CASSRMDRYYNEQFF
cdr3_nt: TGTGCCAGCAGCCGAATGGACAGGTATTACAATGAGCAGTTCTTC

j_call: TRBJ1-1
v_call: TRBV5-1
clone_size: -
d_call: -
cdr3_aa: CASSEYRAIEAFF
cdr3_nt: TGCGCCAGCAGTGAGTACAGAGCCATTGAAGCTTTCTTT

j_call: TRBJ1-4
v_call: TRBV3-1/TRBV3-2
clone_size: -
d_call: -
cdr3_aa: CASSSRQARGEKLFF
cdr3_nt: TGTGCCAGCAGCTCACGACAGGCCAGAGGGGAAAAACTGTTTTTT

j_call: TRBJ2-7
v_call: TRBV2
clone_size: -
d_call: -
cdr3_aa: CASSQILEREQYF
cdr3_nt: TGTGCCAGCAGCCAAATCCTAGAGAGGGAGCAGTACTTC

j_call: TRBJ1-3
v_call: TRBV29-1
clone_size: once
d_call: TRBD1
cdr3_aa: CSVEGTHNRDRVSGNTIYF
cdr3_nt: TGCAGCGTCGAAGGGACCCACAACCGGGACAGAGTCTCTGGAAACACCATATATTTT

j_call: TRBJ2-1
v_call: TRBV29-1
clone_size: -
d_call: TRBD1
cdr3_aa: CSVAQGAVGEQFF
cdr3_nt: TGCAGCGTTGCACAGGGGGCGGTTGGTGAGCAGTTCTTC

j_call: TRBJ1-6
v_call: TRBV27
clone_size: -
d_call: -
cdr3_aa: CASNRAPGSPLHF
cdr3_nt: TGTGCCAGCAACCGTGCCCCGGGGTCACCCCTCCACTTT

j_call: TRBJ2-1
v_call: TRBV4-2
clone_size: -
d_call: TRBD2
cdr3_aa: CASSREVKRGGRYEQFF
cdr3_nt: TGTGCCAGCAGCCGAGAAGTGAAGCGGGGGGGCCGGTATGAGCAGTTCTTC

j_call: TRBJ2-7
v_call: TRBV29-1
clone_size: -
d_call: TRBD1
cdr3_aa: CSVEGGQGVNEQYF
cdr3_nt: TGCAGCGTTGAAGGGGGACAGGGGGTAAACGAGCAGTACTTC

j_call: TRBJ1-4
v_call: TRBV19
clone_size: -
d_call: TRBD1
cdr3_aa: CASSPLQGVNEKLFF
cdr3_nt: TGTGCCAGTAGCCCGCTCCAGGGGGTAAATGAAAAACTGTTTTTT

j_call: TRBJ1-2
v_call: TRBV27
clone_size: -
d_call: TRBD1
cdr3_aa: CASSLSKGANDGYTF
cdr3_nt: TGTGCCAGCAGTTTATCGAAGGGGGCGAATGATGGCTACACCTTC

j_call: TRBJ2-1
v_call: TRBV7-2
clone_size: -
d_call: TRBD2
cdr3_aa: CATTGTSGGAYNEQFF
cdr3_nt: TGTGCCACAACCGGGACTAGCGGGGGGGCCTACAATGAGCAGTTCTTC

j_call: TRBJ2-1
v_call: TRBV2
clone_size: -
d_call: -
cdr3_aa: CATTGSSYNEQFF
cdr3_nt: TGTGCCACAACGGGGAGCTCCTACAATGAGCAGTTCTTC

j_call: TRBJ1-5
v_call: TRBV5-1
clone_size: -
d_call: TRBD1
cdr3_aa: CASSPGTGSGQPQHF
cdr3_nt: TGCGCCAGCAGCCCCGGGACAGGCAGCGGTCAGCCCCAGCATTTT

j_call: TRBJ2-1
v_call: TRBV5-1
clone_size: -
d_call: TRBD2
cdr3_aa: CASSSGTSGGAWSNEQFF
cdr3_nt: TGCGCCAGCAGCTCGGGGACTAGCGGGGGGGCGTGGTCCAATGAGCAGTTCTTC

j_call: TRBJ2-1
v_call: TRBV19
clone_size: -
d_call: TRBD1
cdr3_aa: CASSTGGSLASYNEQFF
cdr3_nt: TGTGCCAGTAGTACAGGGGGCTCGTTAGCCTCCTACAATGAGCAGTTCTTC

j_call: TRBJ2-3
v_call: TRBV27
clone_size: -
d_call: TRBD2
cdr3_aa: CASSTLAGGDTQYF
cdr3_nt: TGTGCCAGCAGTACGTTAGCGGGGGGGGATACGCAGTATTTT

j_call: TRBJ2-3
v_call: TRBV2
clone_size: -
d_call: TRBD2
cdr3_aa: CASSREVTSTDTQYF
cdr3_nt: TGTGCCAGCAGTCGGGAGGTAACTAGCACAGATACGCAGTATTTT

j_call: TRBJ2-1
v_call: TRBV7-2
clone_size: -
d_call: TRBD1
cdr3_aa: CASIRDRAYNEQFF
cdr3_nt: TGTGCCAGCATACGGGACAGGGCCTACAATGAGCAGTTCTTC